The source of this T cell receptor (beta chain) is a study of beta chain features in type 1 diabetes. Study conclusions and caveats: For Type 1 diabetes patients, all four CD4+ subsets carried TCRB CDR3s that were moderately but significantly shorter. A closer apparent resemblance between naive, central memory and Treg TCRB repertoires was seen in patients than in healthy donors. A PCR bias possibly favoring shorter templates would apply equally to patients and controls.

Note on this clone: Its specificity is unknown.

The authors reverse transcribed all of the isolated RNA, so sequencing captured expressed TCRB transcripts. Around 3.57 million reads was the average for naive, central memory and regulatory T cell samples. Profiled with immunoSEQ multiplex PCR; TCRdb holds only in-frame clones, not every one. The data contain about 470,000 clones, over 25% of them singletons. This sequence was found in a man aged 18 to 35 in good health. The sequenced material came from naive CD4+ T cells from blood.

The DNA of the CDR3 is TGTGCCTGGGACAGGGGTGGACCCTACGAGCAGTACTTC. Its protein is CAWDRGGPYEQYF. The chain recombines TRBV30 with TRBJ2-7; 8 positions match TRBD1. V trimming: 5 bases; J trimming: 2 bases; junction bases outside the gene matches: 5. The CDR3 runs to 13 residues. In germline, CDR1 is GTSNPN, CDR2 SVGIG (reference sequence).